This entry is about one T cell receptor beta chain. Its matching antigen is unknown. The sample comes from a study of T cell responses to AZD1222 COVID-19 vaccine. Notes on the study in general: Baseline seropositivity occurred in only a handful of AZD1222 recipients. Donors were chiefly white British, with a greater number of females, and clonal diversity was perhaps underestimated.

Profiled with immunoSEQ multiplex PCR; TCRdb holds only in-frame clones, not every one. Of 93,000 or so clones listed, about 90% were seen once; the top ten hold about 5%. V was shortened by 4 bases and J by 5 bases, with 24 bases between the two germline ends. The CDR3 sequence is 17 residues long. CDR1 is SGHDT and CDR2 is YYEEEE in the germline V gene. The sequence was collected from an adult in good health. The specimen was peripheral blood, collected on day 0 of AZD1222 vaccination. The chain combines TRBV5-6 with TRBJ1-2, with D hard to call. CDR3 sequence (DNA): TGTGCCAGCAGCCCGAATGCAAGTCCTAATCCCCAATATGGCTACACCTTC. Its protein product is CASSPNASPNPQYGYTF.